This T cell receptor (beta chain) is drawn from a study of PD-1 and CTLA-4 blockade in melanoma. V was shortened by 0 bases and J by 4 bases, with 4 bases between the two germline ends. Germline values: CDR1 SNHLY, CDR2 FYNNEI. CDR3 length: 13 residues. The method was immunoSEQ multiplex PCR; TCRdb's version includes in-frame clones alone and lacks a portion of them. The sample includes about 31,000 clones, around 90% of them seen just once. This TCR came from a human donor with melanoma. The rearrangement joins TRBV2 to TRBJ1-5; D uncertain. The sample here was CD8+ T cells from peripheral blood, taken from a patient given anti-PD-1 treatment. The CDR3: CASSEADNQPQHF. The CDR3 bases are TGTGCCAGCAGTGAAGCCGATAATCAGCCCCAGCATTTT.